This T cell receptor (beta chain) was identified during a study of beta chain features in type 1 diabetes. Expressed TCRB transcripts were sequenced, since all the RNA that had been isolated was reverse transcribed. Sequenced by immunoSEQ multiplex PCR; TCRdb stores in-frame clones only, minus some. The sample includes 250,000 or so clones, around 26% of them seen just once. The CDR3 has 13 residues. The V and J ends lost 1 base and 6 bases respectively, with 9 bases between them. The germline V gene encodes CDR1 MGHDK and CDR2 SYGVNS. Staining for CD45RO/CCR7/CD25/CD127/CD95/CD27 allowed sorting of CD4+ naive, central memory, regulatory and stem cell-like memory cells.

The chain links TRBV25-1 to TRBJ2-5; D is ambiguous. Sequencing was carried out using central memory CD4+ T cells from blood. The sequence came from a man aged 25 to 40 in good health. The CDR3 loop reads CASSESTAKTQYF. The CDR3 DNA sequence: TGTGCCAGCAGTGAATCCACCGCAAAGACCCAGTACTTC.